This TCR beta chain was found in a study of graft-versus-host responses after intestinal transplantation. Findings of the study overall: High graft-versus-host to host-versus-graft T cell clonal ratios marked allografts of patients with graft-donor macrochimerism.

TCRdb keeps only in-frame clones here, not all; method: immunoSEQ multiplex PCR. This sample has 70,000 to 95,000 clones; 90% to 95% occur once, and the top ten carry around 1.2%. Comments on this clone: Its antigen is unidentified.

The starting material was unstimulated CD8+ T cells sorted from spleen or lymph node cells, obtained before transplant. The sequence derives from a human donor who was the organ donor for an intestinal transplant.

CDR3 in amino acids: CASSGGGGETQYF. CDR3 DNA: TGTGCCAGCAGCGGAGGCGGCGGTGAGACGCAGTATTTT. The rearrangement joins TRBV9 to TRBJ2-3; D is undetermined. This CDR3 has 13 residues. With 3 bases removed from V and 9 bases from J, the gap between germline ends came to 14 bases. In germline, CDR1 is SGDLS, CDR2 YYNGEE.